The 5 T cell receptor beta chains below were found in one sample sequenced in a study of regulatory T cells in long-lasting Graves disease. HTBI primers from iRepertoire and Arm-PCR of CDR3 regions yielded the TCR beta libraries. One entry per CDR3 protein results from TCRdb running MiXCR on the multiplex PCR reads. The table includes fewer than 500,000 distinct CDR3 sequences, roughly 15% detected once. Time point specified: newly diagnosed GD, antithyroid drugs for less than 3 months. The TCR library was prepared using RNA isolated from PBMCs. The same specimen was also included in a second study, on T cells in Graves' hyperthyroidism and ophthalmopathy.

Sample: peripheral blood mononuclear cells (PBMCs), taken at new diagnosis, from a patient treated with antithyroid drugs. These receptors came from a man between 35 and 55 years old with Graves disease.

This clonotype was recorded many times. The chain employs TRBV27 and TRBJ2-3; 7 bases are a match to TRBD2. After removal of 3 bases from V and 3 bases from J, the junction contained 15 bases not matched to a gene. CDR1 is MNHEY and CDR2 is SMNVEV in the germline V gene (reference sequence). There are 18 residues in the CDR3. The CDR3 here is CASSFIYRASGRTDTQYF. The CDR3, as DNA: TGTGCCAGCAGTTTCATATACCGGGCTAGCGGAAGAACAGATACGCAGTATTTT.

This clonotype has at least ten counts. This chain connects TRBV19 to TRBJ2-2; no clear D gene. Germline CDR1 reads LNHDA; CDR2 reads SQIVND (reference sequence). The CDR3 spans 15 residues. The V end lost 1 base, the J end lost 0 bases, and 6 bases lay between the germline ends. CDR3 residues: CASSIVGANTGELFF. CDR3 DNA: TGTGCCAGTAGTATAGTGGGCGCGAACACCGGGGAGCTGTTTTTT.

The sample holds a few counts of this clonotype. The rearrangement joins TRBV20-1 to TRBJ2-1; unclear D gene. In germline, CDR1 is DFQATT, CDR2 SNEGSKA (reference sequence). Trimming took 0 bases from V and 9 from J, leaving 12 bases between them. The CDR3 totals 13 residues. The CDR3 spells CSARDLLAPEQFF. The DNA for the CDR3 is TGCAGTGCTAGAGATCTTTTGGCTCCTGAGCAGTTCTTC.

This clonotype was observed many times. The J gene is TRBJ2-1, the V gene TRBV19; D not certain. The V end was cut by 1 base, the J end by 0 bases, with 10 bases between. From germline, CDR1 is LNHDA and CDR2 SQIVND (reference sequence). The CDR3 runs to 16 residues. The CDR3 loop reads CASSIVRDLSYNEQFF. The DNA of the CDR3 is TGTGCCAGTAGTATAGTTCGCGACCTCTCCTACAATGAGCAGTTCTTC.

This clonotype was counted a few times. The chain has TRBV9 and TRBJ2-3; 9 bases line up with TRBD1. CDR1 and CDR2 from the germline V gene are SGDLS and YYNGEE. This CDR3 spans 16 amino acids. The V segment lost 4 bases and the J segment 3 bases; nucleotides outside the gene matches: 9. The CDR3 region is CASSTRTGAETDTQYF. The DNA of the CDR3 is TGTGCCAGCAGCACCAGGACAGGGGCGGAGACAGATACGCAGTATTTT. The variable domain in full, completed from reference TRBV9 and TRBJ2-3, reads DSGVTQTPKHLITATGQRVTLRCSPRSGDLSVYWYQQSLDQGLQFLIQYYNGEERAKGNILERFSAQQFPDLHSELNLSSLELGDSALYFCASSTRTGAETDTQYFGPGTRLTVL.